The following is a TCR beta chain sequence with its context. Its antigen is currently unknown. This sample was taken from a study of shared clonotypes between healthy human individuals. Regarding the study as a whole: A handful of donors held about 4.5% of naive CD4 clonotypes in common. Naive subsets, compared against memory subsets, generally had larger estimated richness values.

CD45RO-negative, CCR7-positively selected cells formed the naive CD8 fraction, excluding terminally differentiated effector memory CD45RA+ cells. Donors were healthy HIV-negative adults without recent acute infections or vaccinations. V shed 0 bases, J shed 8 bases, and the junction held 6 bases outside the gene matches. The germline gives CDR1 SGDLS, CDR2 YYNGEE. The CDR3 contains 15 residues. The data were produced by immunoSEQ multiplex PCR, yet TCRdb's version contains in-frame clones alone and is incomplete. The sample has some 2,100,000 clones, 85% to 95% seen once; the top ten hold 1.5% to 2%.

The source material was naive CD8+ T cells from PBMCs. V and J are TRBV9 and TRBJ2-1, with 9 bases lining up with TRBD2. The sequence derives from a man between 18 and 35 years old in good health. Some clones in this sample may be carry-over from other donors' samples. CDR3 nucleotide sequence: TGTGCCAGCAGCGTAGGGGTTAGCGGGAGTTATGAGCAGTTCTTC. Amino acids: CASSVGVSGSYEQFF.